The 25 T cell receptor beta chains listed next were all sequenced from one sample in a study of OX40 agonist ivuxolimab in advanced cancers. The protocol used for the library was the immunoSEQ multiplex PCR assay. TCRdb provides this immuneACCESS table in a form limited to in-frame rearrangements. Some clones are lacking; in checked studies, under half of them reflect an unresolved V gene, and why the rest are absent is not known. The sample contains tens of thousands of clones, roughly 87% of them found a single time. The ten largest make up under 3.5% of the sample. The specimen was CD4+ or CD8+ T cells sorted from blood, collected in a trial of the OX40 agonist ivuxolimab. The source is an adult with an advanced solid tumor such as melanoma, head and neck, liver or kidney cancer.

The V gene is TRBV27, the J gene TRBJ2-1; 9 nucleotides agree with TRBD2. This CDR3 contains 15 residues. Germline V gene data show CDR1 as MNHEY and CDR2 as SMNVEV (reference sequence). V dropped 5 bases and J dropped 7; count of bases not matched to a gene: 9. The CDR3 protein is CASSATSGHGNEQFF. The CDR3 DNA follows: TGTGCCAGCAGTGCGACTAGCGGCCATGGGAATGAGCAGTTCTTC.

This clone was picked up one time. The V gene is TRBV19, the J gene TRBJ1-4; D may be TRBD1 (5 bases). Per germline, CDR1 LNHDA and CDR2 SQIVND (reference sequence). V was trimmed by 4 bases and J by 2 bases, leaving 11 bases between them. The CDR3 sequence is 15 residues long. CDR3 in amino acids: CASSTKGTTNEKLFF. The CDR3 bases are TGTGCCAGTAGTACAAAAGGGACGACTAATGAAAAACTGTTTTTT.

The chain links TRBV5-1 to TRBJ1-2, with D maybe TRBD1 (5 bases). The V gene lost 5 bases and the J gene lost 0 bases, with 11 bases spanning the gap. The V gene's germline CDR1 is SGHRS and CDR2 YFSETQ. The CDR3 loop spans 14 amino acids. CDR3 sequence: CASSRDGTNYGYTF. Here the CDR3 DNA reads TGCGCCAGCAGTAGGGACGGTACTAACTATGGCTACACCTTC. The variable domain in full, completed from reference TRBV5-1 and TRBJ1-2, reads KAGVTQTPRYLIKTRGQQVTLSCSPISGHRSVSWYQQTPGQGLQFLFEYFSETQRNKGNFPGRFSGRQFSNSRSEMNVSTLELGDSALYLCASSRDGTNYGYTFGSGTRLTVV.

This chain joins TRBV10-1 and TRBJ2-1; 8 bases line up with TRBD1. CDR3 length equals 15 residues. Germline V gene data show CDR1 as WNHNN and CDR2 as SYGVQD (reference sequence). Trimming took 4 bases from V and 4 from J; bases not matched to a gene: 6. CDR3 amino acids: CASSAGQGLYNEQFF. The CDR3 region has the DNA TGCGCCAGCAGTGCAGGACAGGGTCTGTACAATGAGCAGTTCTTC.

The rearrangement joins TRBV19 to TRBJ2-5, with no clear D. The V gene's germline CDR1 is LNHDA and CDR2 SQIVND (reference sequence). CDR3 length: 14 residues. Trimming took off 3 bases at V and 7 bases at J, with 15 bases between the two ends. The CDR3 DNA is TGTGCCAGTAGTATTAGGCCGGGCGTGGTGACCCAGTACTTC. Its protein product is CASSIRPGVVTQYF.

V is TRBV7-2 and J is TRBJ2-3; 11 bases match TRBD2. The CDR3 loop spans 16 amino acids. V gave up 5 bases and J gave up 2 bases; unmatched junction bases: 6. Germline lookup yields CDR1 SGHTA and CDR2 FQGNSA. The CDR3 coding sequence is TGTGCCAGCAGCAAAAGGACTAGCGGGTACACAGATACGCAGTATTTT. It specifies CASSKRTSGYTDTQYF.

V is TRBV2 and J is TRBJ2-1, with 7 positions matching TRBD1. The CDR3 length is 15 residues. The V gene's germline CDR1 is SNHLY and CDR2 FYNNEI. The J segment lost 0 bases and the V segment lost 6 bases, leaving 5 bases of the junction unmatched. Here the CDR3 reads CASRGQIFSYNEQFF. The CDR3 DNA reads as TGTGCCAGCAGGGGACAGATTTTCTCCTACAATGAGCAGTTCTTC. Full variable domain (rest looked up from reference TRBV2 and TRBJ2-1): EPEVTQTPSHQVTQMGQEVILRCVPISNHLYFYWYRQILGQKVEFLVSFYNNEISEKSEIFDDQFSVERPDGSNFTLKIRSTKLEDSAMYFCASRGQIFSYNEQFFGPGTRLTVL.

For the CDR3, the DNA is TGTGCCAGCAGCAGAGGACAGGGGGCGAAGTTTTTCTTT. Its protein product is CASSRGQGAKFFF. This sequence joins TRBV6-6 and TRBJ1-1, with 11 bases lining up with TRBD1. The length of the CDR3 is 13 residues. Germline assignment: CDR1 MNHNY and CDR2 SVGAGI (reference sequence). Trimming at V came to 6 bases and at J to 13 bases, leaving 10 bases not matched to a gene.

The chain couples TRBV5-1 to TRBJ2-5, with TRBD2 identical over 7 bases. The germline V gene has CDR1 SGHRS and CDR2 YFSETQ. Trimming at V came to 3 bases and at J to 5 bases, leaving 7 bases not matched to a gene. The CDR3 spans 14 residues. The CDR3 protein is CASSSGGGRETQYF. Here the CDR3 DNA reads TGCGCCAGCAGCTCCGGCGGGGGTCGGGAGACCCAGTACTTC. Drawing the rest from reference TRBV5-1 and TRBJ2-5, the complete variable domain is KAGVTQTPRYLIKTRGQQVTLSCSPISGHRSVSWYQQTPGQGLQFLFEYFSETQRNKGNFPGRFSGRQFSNSRSEMNVSTLELGDSALYLCASSSGGGRETQYFGPGTRLLVL.

The rearrangement links TRBV5-4 to TRBJ1-6; possibly TRBD1 for D (5 bases). V lost 4 bases, J lost 8 bases, and 16 bases lay in between. The germline CDR1 and CDR2 sequences are SGHNT and YYREEE (reference sequence). The CDR3 has 15 amino acids. The CDR3 coding sequence is TGTGCCAGCAGCCGGGACTCCGGCCCGGATTCACCCCTCCACTTT. Its translation: CASSRDSGPDSPLHF.

This chain links TRBV10-2 with TRBJ1-2, with D possibly being TRBD1 (5 bases). The germline gives CDR1 WSHSY, CDR2 SAAADI. V was cut by 6 bases and J by 5 bases, with 13 bases left in between. The CDR3 loop spans 13 amino acids. CDR3 coding DNA: TGCGCCAGCAGGGGAGGGGCTGGGTATGGCTACACCTTC. Translating it yields CASRGGAGYGYTF.

This chain links TRBV4-3 with TRBJ2-3, with TRBD2 identical over 8 bases. Germline CDR1 and CDR2: LGHNA and YSLEER. The CDR3 totals 15 residues. Trimming cost V 1 base and J 0 bases; bases outside gene matches: 0. CDR3 protein: CASSQGLASTDTQYF. CDR3 bases: TGCGCCAGCAGCCAAGGACTAGCGAGCACAGATACGCAGTATTTT.

This chain joins TRBV7-9 and TRBJ2-1, with 7 positions matching TRBD2. V lost 4 bases and J lost 10; bases outside the gene matches: 4. The CDR3 spans 12 residues. CDR1 SEHNR and CDR2 FQNEAQ come from the germline V gene (reference sequence). CDR3 nucleotides: TGTGCCAGCAGCTCTAGCGGCCCAGAGCAGTTCTTC. Translated: CASSSSGPEQFF.

This chain links TRBV28 with TRBJ1-4; D is undetermined. The V gene lost 5 bases and the J gene lost 8 bases, with 15 bases spanning the gap. The CDR3 is made up of 14 amino acids. CDR1 and CDR2 from the germline V gene are MDHEN and SYDVKM. The CDR3 region has the DNA TGTGCCAGCAGTAAAACCTGGGTTTCGGAAAAACTGTTTTTT. Amino acid sequence: CASSKTWVSEKLFF. Together with reference TRBV28 and TRBJ1-4, the CDR3 gives the full variable domain: DVKVTQSSRYLVKRTGEKVFLECVQDMDHENMFWYRQDPGLGLRLIYFSYDVKMKEKGDIPEGYSVSREKKERFSLILESASTNQTSMYLCASSKTWVSEKLFFGSGTQLSVL.

The CDR3 loop reads CASSRGNGETQYF. The CDR3 DNA sequence: TGTGCCAGCAGTCGTGGAAACGGTGAGACCCAGTACTTC. The gene calls are TRBV6-5 and TRBJ2-5; D remains unclear. CDR1 is MNHEY and CDR2 is SVGAGI in the germline V gene. V lost 5 bases and J lost 5, with 12 bases in between. This CDR3 has 13 amino acids.

The chain recombines TRBV28 with TRBJ2-2; 7 positions agree with TRBD1. Germline V gene sequence: CDR1 MDHEN, CDR2 SYDVKM. With 3 bases clipped from V and 4 bases from J, the junction kept 5 bases outside the gene matches. The CDR3 covers 15 residues. The CDR3 here is CASSLTGRGTGELFF. The CDR3 nucleotides read TGTGCCAGCAGTTTGACAGGGCGCGGCACCGGGGAGCTGTTTTTT.

V usage is TRBV28 and J usage is TRBJ2-7; 8 nucleotides line up with TRBD1. Germline values: CDR1 MDHEN, CDR2 SYDVKM. The CDR3 length is 12 residues. V lost 10 bases, J lost 2 bases, and 4 bases stayed unmatched. This CDR3 is CATGTGTYEQYF. CDR3 in DNA: TGTGCCACCGGGACAGGCACCTACGAGCAGTACTTC.

The sample holds a few counts of this clone. This rearrangement joins TRBV15 to TRBJ1-1; 9 bases match TRBD1. With 2 bases clipped from V and 2 bases from J, the junction kept 12 bases outside the gene matches. Germline lookup yields CDR1 LNHNV and CDR2 YYDKDF (reference sequence). The CDR3 is 18 amino acids. CDR3 DNA: TGTGCCACCAGCAGACCCCCGGGACAGGGCCTGGGAAACACTGAAGCTTTCTTT. Its protein product is CATSRPPGQGLGNTEAFF. Combining the CDR3 with reference TRBV15 and TRBJ1-1 gives the whole variable domain DAMVIQNPRYQVTQFGKPVTLSCSQTLNHNVMYWYQQKSSQAPKLLFHYYDKDFNNEADTPDNFQSRRPNTSFCFLDIRSPGLGDTAMYLCATSRPPGQGLGNTEAFFGQGTRLTVV.

The CDR3 DNA sequence: TGTGCCAGCAGCTTAACGGAGGGGAGCTCCTACAATGAGCAGTTCTTC. This gives the protein CASSLTEGSSYNEQFF. The J gene is TRBJ2-1, the V gene TRBV7-3; perhaps TRBD2 as D (6 bases). V was pared by 0 bases and J by 0 bases, with 9 bases between. This CDR3 has 16 residues. Germline lookup yields CDR1 SGHTA and CDR2 FQGTGA.

The genes are TRBV7-8 and TRBJ1-5; D gene ambiguous. The V end was cut by 5 bases, the J end by 4 bases, with 12 bases between. CDR3 length equals 14 residues. Germline CDR1 reads SGHVS; CDR2 reads FQNEAQ. Written as DNA, the CDR3 is TGTGCCAGCAGCCCAGCGGAAATTAATCAGCCCCAGCATTTT. It codes for CASSPAEINQPQHF. The full variable domain, completed using reference TRBV7-8 and TRBJ1-5, is GAGVSQSPRYKVAKRGQDVALRCDPISGHVSLFWYQQALGQGPEFLTYFQNEAQLDKSGLPSDRFFAERPEGSVSTLKIQRTQQEDSAVYLCASSPAEINQPQHFGDGTRLSIL.

Only a few counts were recorded for this clone. V gene TRBV21-1 combines with J gene TRBJ1-3; the table's D call TRBD1 went unverified against the DNA. TRBV21-1 is a pseudogene. The CDR3 contains 18 residues. The CDR3 here is CASHKQQVRCFGGNTIYF. The CDR3 region has the DNA TGTGCCAGCCACAAGCAGCAGGTGCGATGCTTTGGTGGAAACACCATATATTTT.

The chain combines TRBV6-6 with TRBJ1-1; D unclear. The CDR3 runs 15 residues. Germline CDR1 MNHNY, CDR2 SVGAGI (reference sequence). The V and J ends lost 5 bases and 1 base respectively, with 14 bases between them. This CDR3 is CASSHPLDRNTEAFF. CDR3 bases: TGTGCCAGCAGTCACCCTCTTGACCGGAACACTGAAGCTTTCTTT.

The chain uses TRBV7-3 and TRBJ2-3, with D uncertain. The CDR3 spans 12 residues. CDR1 is SGHTA, CDR2 FQGTGA, per germline. V shed 5 bases and J shed 6 bases, with 9 bases lying between them. In DNA, the CDR3 is TGTGCCAGCAGCCTGCCCTCCGATACGCAGTATTTT. The encoded protein is CASSLPSDTQYF.

The chain joins TRBV2 to TRBJ2-5; 10 nucleotides match TRBD1. The J call may be faulty, since TRBJ2-7 better matches the DNA end. Germline CDR1 reads SNHLY; CDR2 reads FYNNEI. This CDR3 is built from 15 residues. CDR3 amino acids: CASSEAPGQGYEQYF. The CDR3 nucleotides read TGTGCCAGCAGTGAAGCCCCGGGACAGGGGTACGAGCAGTACTTC.

The rearrangement links TRBV5-5 to TRBJ1-1, with D maybe TRBD1 (6 bases). This CDR3 spans 14 amino acids. V was pared by 0 bases and J by 10 bases, with 16 bases between. Germline CDR1 and CDR2: SGHKS and YYEKEE (reference sequence). The CDR3 protein is CASSLAAGVEAAFF. The CDR3 nucleotides are TGTGCCAGCAGCTTGGCCGCAGGGGTCGAAGCAGCTTTCTTT.